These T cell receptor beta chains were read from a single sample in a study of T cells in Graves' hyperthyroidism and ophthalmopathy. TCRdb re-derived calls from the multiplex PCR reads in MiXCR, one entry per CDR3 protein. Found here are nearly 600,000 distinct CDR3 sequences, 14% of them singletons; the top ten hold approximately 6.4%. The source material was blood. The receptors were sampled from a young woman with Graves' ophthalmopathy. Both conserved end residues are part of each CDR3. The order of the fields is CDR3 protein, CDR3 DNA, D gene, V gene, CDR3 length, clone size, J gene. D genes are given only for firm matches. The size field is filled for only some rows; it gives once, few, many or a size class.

cdr3_aa: CASSRNGGANVLTF; cdr3_nt: TGTGCCAGCAGCCGGAACGGTGGGGCCAACGTCCTGACTTTC; d_call: NA; v_call: TRBV27; cdr3_length: 14; clone_size: many; j_call: TRBJ2-6
cdr3_aa: CSARDGRGGYEQYF; cdr3_nt: TGCAGTGCTAGAGATGGACGGGGAGGATACGAGCAGTACTTC; d_call: NA; v_call: TRBV20-1; cdr3_length: 14; clone_size: many; j_call: TRBJ2-7
cdr3_aa: CASSQAGTPNTEAFF; cdr3_nt: TGTGCCAGCAGCCAAGCCGGGACGCCGAACACTGAAGCTTTCTTT; d_call: NA; v_call: TRBV3-1; cdr3_length: 15; clone_size: few; j_call: TRBJ1-1
cdr3_aa: CASRGLAVTDTQYF; cdr3_nt: TGTGCCAGCCGTGGACTAGCGGTCACAGATACGCAGTATTTT; d_call: TRBD2; v_call: TRBV2; cdr3_length: 14; clone_size: NA; j_call: TRBJ2-3
cdr3_aa: CASSQDSQQGKLGAFF; cdr3_nt: TGCGCCAGCAGCCAAGACTCCCAACAGGGTAAGTTGGGAGCTTTCTTT; d_call: NA; v_call: TRBV4-1; cdr3_length: 16; clone_size: NA; j_call: TRBJ1-1
cdr3_aa: CASSSLLAGIIEQYF; cdr3_nt: TGTGCCAGCAGCTCACTACTAGCGGGAATCATCGAGCAGTACTTC; d_call: TRBD2; v_call: TRBV11-1; cdr3_length: 15; clone_size: many; j_call: TRBJ2-7
cdr3_aa: CASSFVSGRADTQYF; cdr3_nt: TGTGCCAGCAGTTTCGTGAGCGGGAGGGCAGATACGCAGTATTTT; d_call: TRBD2; v_call: TRBV28; cdr3_length: 15; clone_size: NA; j_call: TRBJ2-3
cdr3_aa: CASSTSGPLPDEKLFF; cdr3_nt: TGTGCCAGCAGCACCTCAGGACCCCTCCCAGATGAAAAACTGTTTTTT; d_call: NA; v_call: TRBV7-8; cdr3_length: 16; clone_size: many; j_call: TRBJ1-4
cdr3_aa: CASSIEGGGTSGHNEQFF; cdr3_nt: TGTGCCAGTAGTATAGAAGGGGGAGGGACTAGCGGCCACAATGAGCAGTTCTTC; d_call: TRBD2; v_call: TRBV19; cdr3_length: 18; clone_size: NA; j_call: TRBJ2-1
cdr3_aa: CASNSGRPRETQYF; cdr3_nt: TGTGCCAGCAATAGCGGGAGGCCGCGAGAGACCCAGTACTTC; d_call: TRBD2; v_call: TRBV6-1; cdr3_length: 14; clone_size: NA; j_call: TRBJ2-5
cdr3_aa: CASSPITVDSNQPQHF; cdr3_nt: TGTGCCAGCAGCCCAATTACGGTGGATAGCAATCAGCCCCAGCATTTT; d_call: NA; v_call: TRBV7-2; cdr3_length: 16; clone_size: NA; j_call: TRBJ1-5
cdr3_aa: CASSSFGSNTEAFF; cdr3_nt: TGTGCCAGCAGCTCCTTCGGGTCGAACACTGAAGCTTTCTTT; d_call: NA; v_call: TRBV28; cdr3_length: 14; clone_size: many; j_call: TRBJ1-1
cdr3_aa: CASSFYPNTEAFF; cdr3_nt: TGTGCCAGCAGTTTCTATCCCAACACTGAAGCTTTCTTT; d_call: NA; v_call: TRBV28; cdr3_length: 13; clone_size: many; j_call: TRBJ1-1
cdr3_aa: CSAGDRGTGELFF; cdr3_nt: TGCAGTGCTGGGGACAGGGGAACCGGGGAGCTGTTTTTT; d_call: TRBD1; v_call: TRBV20-1; cdr3_length: 13; clone_size: NA; j_call: TRBJ2-2
cdr3_aa: CASSRILAEPNTGELFF; cdr3_nt: TGCGCCAGCAGCCGAATACTAGCGGAACCGAACACCGGGGAGCTGTTTTTT; d_call: TRBD2; v_call: TRBV4-1; cdr3_length: 17; clone_size: NA; j_call: TRBJ2-2
cdr3_aa: CASSPLGWTQYF; cdr3_nt: TGTGCCAGCTCACCCTTGGGGTGGACCCAGTACTTC; d_call: NA; v_call: TRBV18; cdr3_length: 12; clone_size: many; j_call: TRBJ2-5
cdr3_aa: CASSLAKPASGRTDTQYF; cdr3_nt: TGTGCCAGCAGCTTGGCCAAGCCGGCTAGCGGGAGGACAGATACGCAGTATTTT; d_call: TRBD2; v_call: TRBV5-5; cdr3_length: 18; clone_size: many; j_call: TRBJ2-3